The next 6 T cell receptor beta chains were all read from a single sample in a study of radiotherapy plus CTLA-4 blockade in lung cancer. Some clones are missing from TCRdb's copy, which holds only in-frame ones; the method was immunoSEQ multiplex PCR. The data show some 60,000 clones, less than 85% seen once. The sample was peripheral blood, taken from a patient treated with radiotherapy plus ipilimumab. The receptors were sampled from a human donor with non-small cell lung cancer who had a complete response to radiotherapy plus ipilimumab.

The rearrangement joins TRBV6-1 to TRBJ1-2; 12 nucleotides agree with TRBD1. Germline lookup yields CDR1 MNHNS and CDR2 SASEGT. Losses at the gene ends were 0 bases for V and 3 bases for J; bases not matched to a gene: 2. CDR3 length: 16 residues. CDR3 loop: CASSEAGTGGHYGYTF. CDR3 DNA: TGTGCCAGCAGTGAAGCCGGGACAGGGGGCCACTATGGCTACACCTTC.

CDR3 nucleotide sequence: TGTGCCACCACCCCCGGGTTAGTGCCTGGAAACACCATATATTTT. Translation gives CATTPGLVPGNTIYF. The chain links TRBV6-5 to TRBJ1-3; D remains unclear. The germline CDR1 and CDR2 sequences are MNHEY and SVGAGI. V was clipped by 10 bases and J by 2 bases, with 18 bases between them. The CDR3 consists of 15 residues.

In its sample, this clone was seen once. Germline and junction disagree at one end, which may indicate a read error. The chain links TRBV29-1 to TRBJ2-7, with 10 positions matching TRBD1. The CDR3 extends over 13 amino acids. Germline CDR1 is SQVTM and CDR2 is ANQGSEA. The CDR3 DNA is TGCAGCGTGGAAGGAGACAGGGGGCGGGAGCAGTACTTC. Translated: CSVEGDRGREQYF.

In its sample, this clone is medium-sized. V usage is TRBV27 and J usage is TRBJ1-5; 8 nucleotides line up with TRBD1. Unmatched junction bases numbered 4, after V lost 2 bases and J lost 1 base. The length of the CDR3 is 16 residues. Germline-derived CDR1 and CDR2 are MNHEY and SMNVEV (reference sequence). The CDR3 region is CASSLRYRGSNQPQHF. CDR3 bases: TGTGCCAGCAGTTTAAGGTACAGGGGGAGCAATCAGCCCCAGCATTTT.

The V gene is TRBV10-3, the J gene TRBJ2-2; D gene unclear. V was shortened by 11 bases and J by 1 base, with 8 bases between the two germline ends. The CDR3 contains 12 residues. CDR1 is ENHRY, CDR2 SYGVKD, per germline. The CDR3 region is CAAGGNTGELFF. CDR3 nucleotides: TGTGCCGCCGGCGGGAACACCGGGGAGCTGTTTTTT.

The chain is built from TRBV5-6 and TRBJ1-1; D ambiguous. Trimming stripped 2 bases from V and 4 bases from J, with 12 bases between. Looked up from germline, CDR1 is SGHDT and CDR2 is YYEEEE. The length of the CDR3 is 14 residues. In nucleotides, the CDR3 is TGTGCCAGCAGCTTCCGGGATAGGAGCACTGAAGCTTTCTTT. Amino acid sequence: CASSFRDRSTEAFF.